A single sample gave rise to the 8 T cell receptor beta chains below, sequenced in a study of shared clonotypes between healthy human individuals. Clones were sequenced by immunoSEQ multiplex PCR, and TCRdb holds only the in-frame ones, with some missing. The table lists 1,400,000 or so clones, approximately 98.5% of them singletons. Sequenced material: naive CD4+ T cells sorted from blood. Regarding subset: CD45RA+ positively selected. The receptor set was obtained from a man between 25 and 39 years old in good health.

CDR3 bases: TGTGCCAGCAGTTACTCTCCCTCGGACAGGGATTCCTACGAGCAGTACTTC. Its translation is CASSYSPSDRDSYEQYF. The chain uses TRBV6-7 and TRBJ2-7; 8 positions match TRBD1. TRBV6-7 is classed as an ORF, of uncertain function. V lost 0 bases, J lost 1 base, and 8 bases stayed unmatched. The CDR3 contains 17 residues.

The chain combines TRBV7-3 with TRBJ1-4, with D unresolved. Per the germline V gene, CDR1 is SGHTA and CDR2 is FQGTGA. Trimming left V 2 bases short and J 3 bases short, with 4 bases between. This CDR3 is 13 amino acids long. CDR3 protein: CASSLLANEKLFF. For the CDR3, the DNA is TGTGCCAGCAGCTTATTGGCTAATGAAAAACTGTTTTTT.

This chain links TRBV5-1 with TRBJ1-4; 7 bases line up with TRBD1. CDR3 length: 14 amino acids. V lost 5 bases and J lost 8; bases outside the gene matches: 9. Germline V gene data show CDR1 as SGHRS and CDR2 as YFSETQ. As DNA, the CDR3 is TGCGCCAGCAGAAACAGGGGAGCCCACGAAAAACTGTTTTTT. Its translation is CASRNRGAHEKLFF.

The chain carries TRBV7-2 and TRBJ2-5; D is perhaps TRBD1 or TRBD2 (5 bases each). The V gene lost 7 bases and the J gene lost 5 bases, with 17 bases spanning the gap. Germline values: CDR1 SGHTA, CDR2 FQGNSA. This CDR3 is 14 amino acids long. CDR3 in amino acids: CASTKLGVSETQYF. The CDR3 DNA follows: TGTGCCAGCACCAAACTAGGGGTCTCCGAGACCCAGTACTTC.

This chain joins TRBV6-5 and TRBJ2-4; D remains ambiguous. The CDR3 loop spans 13 amino acids. V was shortened by 6 bases and J by 6 bases, with 12 bases between the two germline ends. Per the germline V gene, CDR1 is MNHEY and CDR2 is SVGAGI. The CDR3 loop is CASRPTEINIQYF. In DNA form, the CDR3 reads TGTGCCAGCAGACCCACAGAGATAAACATTCAGTACTTC.

This sequence joins TRBV28 and TRBJ2-7, with 12 bases fitting TRBD2. CDR3 size: 15 residues. V was pared by 5 bases and J by 1 base, with 3 bases of the junction left unmatched. Germline-derived CDR1 and CDR2 are MDHEN and SYDVKM. The CDR3 spells CASSQTSGSSYEQYF. The CDR3 bases are TGTGCCAGCAGTCAGACTAGCGGGAGTTCCTACGAGCAGTACTTC.

The V and J genes are TRBV6-5 and TRBJ1-3; D uncertain. Trimming shortened V by 3 bases and J by 2 bases, and 8 bases separated the two germline ends. This CDR3 is 14 amino acids long. The germline V gene encodes CDR1 MNHEY and CDR2 SVGAGI. The CDR3 DNA reads TGTGCCAGCAGTTATAGTAGTCCTGGAAACACCATATATTTT. Protein sequence: CASSYSSPGNTIYF.

This clone is a singleton in its sample. The J gene is TRBJ2-1, the V gene TRBV6-1, with D unclear. V dropped 2 bases and J dropped 9 bases, with 2 bases sitting between them. Germline CDR1 is MNHNS and CDR2 is SASEGT. The CDR3 is 10 residues long. This CDR3 is CASSESEQFF. The CDR3 region has the DNA TGTGCCAGCAGTGAATCTGAGCAGTTCTTC.